The clone carrying this T cell receptor (beta chain) showed up just a few times. This specimen comes from a study of T cells in tumors after PD-1 blockade. This CDR3 has 13 amino acids. CDR1 MNHEY and CDR2 SMNVEV come from the germline V gene (reference sequence). V lost 5 bases and J 5 bases, leaving 10 bases between the germline ends. This table comes from immunoSEQ multiplex PCR, and its TCRdb copy is limited to in-frame clones, with some not included. In the table there are around 4,800 clones, approximately 60% of which are singletons. This chain links TRBV27 with TRBJ1-5; the D gene is possibly TRBD1 (6 bases). This TCR came from a human donor with basal cell carcinoma. The sample consisted of tumor tissue, taken after anti-PD-1 treatment. DNA of the CDR3: TGTGCCAGCAGTACGACAGGAGATCAGCCCCAGCATTTT. As protein: CASSTTGDQPQHF.